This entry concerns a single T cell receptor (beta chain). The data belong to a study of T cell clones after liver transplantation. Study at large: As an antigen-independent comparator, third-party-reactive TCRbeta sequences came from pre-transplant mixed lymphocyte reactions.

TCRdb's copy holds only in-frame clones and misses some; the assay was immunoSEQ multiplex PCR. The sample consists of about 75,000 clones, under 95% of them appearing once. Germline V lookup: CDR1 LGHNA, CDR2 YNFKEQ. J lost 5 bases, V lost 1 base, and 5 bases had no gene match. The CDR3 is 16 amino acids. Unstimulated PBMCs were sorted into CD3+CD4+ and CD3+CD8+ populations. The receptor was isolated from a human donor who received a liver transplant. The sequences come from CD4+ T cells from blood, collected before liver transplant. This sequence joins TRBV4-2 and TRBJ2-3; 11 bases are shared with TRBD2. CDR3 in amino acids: CASSQGVAGGGDTQYF. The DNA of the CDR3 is TGTGCCAGCAGCCAAGGGGTAGCGGGAGGGGGAGATACGCAGTATTTT.